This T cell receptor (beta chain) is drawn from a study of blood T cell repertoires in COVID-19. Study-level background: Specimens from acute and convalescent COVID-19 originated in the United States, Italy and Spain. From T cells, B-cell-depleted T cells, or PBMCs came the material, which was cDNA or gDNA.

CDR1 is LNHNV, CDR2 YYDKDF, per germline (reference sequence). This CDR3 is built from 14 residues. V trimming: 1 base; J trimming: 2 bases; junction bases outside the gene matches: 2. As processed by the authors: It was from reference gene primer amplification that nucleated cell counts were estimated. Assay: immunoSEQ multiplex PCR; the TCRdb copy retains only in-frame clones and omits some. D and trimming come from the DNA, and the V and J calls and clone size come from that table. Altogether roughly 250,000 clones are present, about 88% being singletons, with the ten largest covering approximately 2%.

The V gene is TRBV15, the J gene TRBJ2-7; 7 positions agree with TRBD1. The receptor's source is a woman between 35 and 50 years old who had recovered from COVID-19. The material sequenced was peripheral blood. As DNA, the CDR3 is TGTGCCACCAGCAGAGGGGACAGACCCTACGAGCAGTACTTC. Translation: CATSRGDRPYEQYF.